The sequence of this TCR beta chain was determined in a study of yellow fever vaccine responses in identical twins. Study-wide findings and caveats: Reported findings indicate that twins' vaccine T cell responses seemed partially convergent, partially personalized.

As to this clonotype: The antigen remains unidentified.

In TCRdb, the RT-PCR reads were re-called with MiXCR into one record per CDR3 protein. The table lists some 15,000 distinct CDR3 sequences, approximately 82% of them singletons, with about 1.7% in the top ten. V lost 5 bases, J lost 3 bases, and 8 bases stayed unmatched. CDR3 length equals 17 residues. Germline-derived CDR1 and CDR2 are SGHAT and FQNNGV. The rearrangement uses TRBV11-2 and TRBJ2-2; TRBD2 aligns across 11 bases. Sample: T cells from blood (PBMCs), unsorted or a sorted subset (not recorded which), taken before or after yellow fever vaccination (not recorded which). The receptor was isolated from a woman between 18 and 30 years old who received the yellow fever vaccine. CDR3 nucleotide sequence: TGTGCCAGCAGCCCTCGGACTAGCGGGCTCGACACCGGGGAGCTGTTTTTT. This translates into CASSPRTSGLDTGELFF.